This T cell receptor (beta chain) appears in the sequencing data of a study of OX40 agonist ivuxolimab in advanced cancers. Background on the study: Among those enrolled, mean age was about 63 years (range roughly 20 to 85) and 82.7% were male. Partial responses were achieved by three patients, of whom one had hepatocellular carcinoma and two had cutaneous melanoma.

In the case of this clone: Antigen: not known.

V dropped 0 bases and J dropped 0 bases, with 12 bases sitting between them. Per the germline V gene, CDR1 is SGHDT and CDR2 is YYEEEE. This CDR3 contains 16 residues. Data came from immunoSEQ multiplex PCR; TCRdb stores just in-frame clones and leaves some out. The table records about 82,000 clones, more than 70% of them present only once. Regarding the study as a whole: On average, CD8+ T cells had more expanded clones than CD4+. At 0.1 to 3.0 mg/kg, clonal expansion of CD4+ and CD8+ blood T cells had occurred by week 6.

The material sequenced was CD4+ or CD8+ T cells sorted from blood, taken in a trial of the OX40 agonist ivuxolimab. The receptor's source is an adult with an advanced solid tumor such as melanoma, head and neck, liver or kidney cancer. The rearrangement joins TRBV5-6 to TRBJ2-5; D unresolved. CDR3 sequence reads: CASSLGVRTDQETQYF. DNA for the CDR3: TGTGCCAGCAGCTTGGGAGTCAGGACGGACCAAGAGACCCAGTACTTC.